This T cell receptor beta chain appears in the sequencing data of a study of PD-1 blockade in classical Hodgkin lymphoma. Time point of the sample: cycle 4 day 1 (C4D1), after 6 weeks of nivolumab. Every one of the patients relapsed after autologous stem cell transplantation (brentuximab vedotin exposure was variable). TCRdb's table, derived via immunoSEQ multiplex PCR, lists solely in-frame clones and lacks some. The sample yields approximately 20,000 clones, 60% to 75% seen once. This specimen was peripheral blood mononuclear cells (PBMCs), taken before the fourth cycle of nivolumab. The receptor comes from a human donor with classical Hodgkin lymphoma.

The CDR3, as DNA: TGCGCCAGCAGACAGTGGGTCAGCAACAATGAAAAACTGTTTTTT. The encoded protein is CASRQWVSNNEKLFF. The chain links TRBV10-2 to TRBJ1-4; D is uncertain. Germline-derived CDR1 and CDR2 are WSHSY and SAAADI. The CDR3 length is 15 residues. The germline V and J ends were trimmed by 6 bases and 5 bases, with 16 bases remaining between them.